The rows below give T cell receptor beta chains drawn from one sample of a study of cytomegalovirus exposure and HLA in healthy donors. Profiled with immunoSEQ multiplex PCR; TCRdb holds only in-frame clones, not every one. The sample carries some 130,000 clones, under 85% recorded once. The material sequenced was PBMCs. The receptors shown here come from a male donor in good health and CMV-seropositive. Each CDR3 is given with its conserved first and last residue. D genes are given only for firm matches. Not every row has a clone size; where given, it reads once, few, many or a size class.

clone_size: -; d_call: -; j_call: TRBJ2-7; v_call: TRBV7-8; cdr3_length: 14; cdr3_aa: CASSLTDSTYEQYF; cdr3_nt: TGTGCCAGCAGCTTAACTGACAGTACCTACGAGCAGTACTTC
clone_size: -; d_call: TRBD1; j_call: TRBJ2-3; v_call: TRBV10-3; cdr3_length: 17; cdr3_aa: CAISESRGTGTTDTQYF; cdr3_nt: TGTGCCATCAGTGAGTCTAGGGGGACAGGGACCACAGATACGCAGTATTTT
clone_size: -; d_call: TRBD1; j_call: TRBJ1-1; v_call: TRBV5-1; cdr3_length: 13; cdr3_aa: CASGQVGETEAFF; cdr3_nt: TGCGCCAGCGGACAGGTGGGGGAGACTGAAGCTTTCTTT
clone_size: -; d_call: -; j_call: TRBJ2-1; v_call: TRBV19; cdr3_length: 15; cdr3_aa: CASSIVPGTYNEQFF; cdr3_nt: TGTGCCAGTAGTATCGTGCCGGGAACCTACAATGAGCAGTTCTTC
clone_size: few; d_call: TRBD2; j_call: TRBJ2-7; v_call: TRBV28; cdr3_length: 12; cdr3_aa: CASSSLSGIPVF; cdr3_nt: TGTGCCAGCAGTTCCCTTAGCGGGATCCCCGTCTTC
clone_size: few; d_call: -; j_call: TRBJ2-6; v_call: TRBV6-1; cdr3_length: 16; cdr3_aa: CASSGTGSSGANVLTF; cdr3_nt: TGTGCCAGCAGTGGAACCGGGTCCTCTGGGGCCAACGTCCTGACTTTC
clone_size: -; d_call: -; j_call: TRBJ2-3; v_call: TRBV11-3; cdr3_length: 13; cdr3_aa: CASSLDLGDTQYF; cdr3_nt: TGTGCCAGCAGCTTAGATCTCGGAGATACGCAGTATTTT
clone_size: -; d_call: TRBD1; j_call: TRBJ1-2; v_call: TRBV5-1; cdr3_length: 14; cdr3_aa: CAPPLYRTGDGYTF; cdr3_nt: TGCGCCCCCCCCCTCTATCGGACAGGTGATGGCTACACCTTC
clone_size: -; d_call: -; j_call: TRBJ1-3; v_call: TRBV7-9; cdr3_length: 14; cdr3_aa: CASSPGVSGNTIYF; cdr3_nt: TGTGCCAGCAGCCCGGGGGTCTCTGGAAACACCATATATTTT
clone_size: -; d_call: TRBD2; j_call: TRBJ2-3; v_call: TRBV15; cdr3_length: 16; cdr3_aa: CATSRDGLADTDTQYF; cdr3_nt: TGTGCCACCAGCAGAGATGGCCTAGCGGACACAGATACGCAGTATTTT
clone_size: -; d_call: -; j_call: TRBJ2-3; v_call: TRBV25-1; cdr3_length: 14; cdr3_aa: CASSEGGSTDTQYF; cdr3_nt: TGTGCCAGCAGTGAGGGCGGGAGCACAGATACGCAGTATTTT
clone_size: -; d_call: TRBD1; j_call: TRBJ2-1; v_call: TRBV9; cdr3_length: 15; cdr3_aa: CASSVVEGARNEQFF; cdr3_nt: TGTGCCAGCAGCGTAGTTGAGGGGGCTCGCAATGAGCAGTTCTTC
clone_size: -; d_call: TRBD2; j_call: TRBJ2-3; v_call: TRBV7-2; cdr3_length: 15; cdr3_aa: CASSGLAGGPDTQYF; cdr3_nt: TGTGCCAGCAGCGGGCTAGCGGGGGGGCCAGATACGCAGTATTTT
clone_size: -; d_call: TRBD2; j_call: TRBJ2-5; v_call: TRBV15; cdr3_length: 13; cdr3_aa: CASTSGGEETQYF; cdr3_nt: TGTGCCAGCACTTCCGGGGGGGAAGAGACCCAGTACTTC
clone_size: -; d_call: TRBD2; j_call: TRBJ2-2; v_call: TRBV4-1; cdr3_length: 19; cdr3_aa: CASSQDLGGSGPNTGELFF; cdr3_nt: TGCGCCAGCAGCCAAGATCTTGGCGGGAGCGGCCCGAACACCGGGGAGCTGTTTTTT
clone_size: once; d_call: TRBD2; j_call: TRBJ2-7; v_call: TRBV19; cdr3_length: 15; cdr3_aa: CASSKGLAGIYEQYF; cdr3_nt: TGTGCCAGTAGTAAAGGACTAGCAGGAATCTACGAGCAGTACTTC
clone_size: -; d_call: TRBD1; j_call: TRBJ2-1; v_call: TRBV11-2; cdr3_length: 16; cdr3_aa: CASSPLGGSGRNEQFF; cdr3_nt: TGTGCCAGCAGTCCACTAGGGGGCTCGGGTAGGAATGAGCAGTTCTTC
clone_size: -; d_call: TRBD1; j_call: TRBJ1-2; v_call: TRBV28; cdr3_length: 15; cdr3_aa: CASSLGVRGRGGYTF; cdr3_nt: TGTGCCAGCAGTTTAGGGGTCAGGGGGCGCGGAGGCTACACCTTC
clone_size: few; d_call: -; j_call: TRBJ2-2; v_call: TRBV7-2; cdr3_length: 15; cdr3_aa: CASSLDQGNTGELFF; cdr3_nt: TGTGCCAGCAGCTTAGACCAGGGGAACACCGGGGAGCTGTTTTTT
clone_size: -; d_call: -; j_call: TRBJ1-4; v_call: TRBV28; cdr3_length: 17; cdr3_aa: CASSIRQKVATNEKLFF; cdr3_nt: TGTGCCAGCAGTATCCGACAGAAAGTTGCAACTAATGAAAAACTGTTTTTT
clone_size: -; d_call: -; j_call: TRBJ2-6; v_call: TRBV2; cdr3_length: 18; cdr3_aa: CASSDWQGGSSGANGLTF; cdr3_nt: TGTGCCAGCAGTGATTGGCAGGGGGGCAGCTCTGGGGCCAACGGCCTGACTTTC
clone_size: few; d_call: TRBD1; j_call: TRBJ2-5; v_call: TRBV28; cdr3_length: 16; cdr3_aa: CASRITGTGGVVTQYF; cdr3_nt: TGTGCCAGCAGGATTACCGGGACAGGGGGCGTTGTGACCCAGTACTTC
clone_size: -; d_call: -; j_call: TRBJ1-1; v_call: TRBV28; cdr3_length: 12; cdr3_aa: CASGELNTEAFF; cdr3_nt: TGTGCCAGCGGAGAACTGAACACTGAAGCTTTCTTT
clone_size: -; d_call: -; j_call: TRBJ2-7; v_call: TRBV11-3; cdr3_length: 15; cdr3_aa: CASSLGPGGSYEQYF; cdr3_nt: TGTGCCAGCAGCTTAGGGCCCGGAGGCTCCTACGAGCAGTACTTC
clone_size: -; d_call: -; j_call: TRBJ2-6; v_call: TRBV18; cdr3_length: 15; cdr3_aa: CASSPTGEGANVLTF; cdr3_nt: TGTGCCAGCTCACCAACGGGGGAAGGGGCCAACGTCCTGACTTTC
clone_size: -; d_call: -; j_call: TRBJ1-1; v_call: TRBV29-1; cdr3_length: 11; cdr3_aa: CSGLTGVEAFF; cdr3_nt: TGCAGCGGGCTTACAGGTGTTGAAGCTTTCTTT
clone_size: -; d_call: TRBD1; j_call: TRBJ1-1; v_call: TRBV10-3; cdr3_length: 16; cdr3_aa: CAIRGLNGQGNTEAFF; cdr3_nt: TGTGCCATCAGGGGGTTAAATGGACAGGGAAACACTGAAGCTTTCTTT
clone_size: -; d_call: -; j_call: TRBJ2-3; v_call: TRBV2; cdr3_length: 15; cdr3_aa: CASSTGDGSTDTQYF; cdr3_nt: TGTGCCAGCAGTACGGGGGACGGGAGCACAGATACGCAGTATTTT